These 8 T cell receptor beta chains were sequenced from one sample in a study of early T cells in non-severe SARS-CoV-2 infection (TCRdb year 2021). Receptor amplification or capture employed 5' RACE. Sequencing instrument: NextSeq 500. TCRdb redid the processing of the public reads, applying fastp at Q25 and MiXCR, and retained in-frame beta chains. Identical CDR3 protein sequences are pooled into one entry, listed with their most common genes and DNA. Across this sample there are tens of thousands of distinct CDR3 sequences, with 5.5% to 7.5% seen only once. The ten biggest clones cover 6.5% to 9% of the sample. Sequencing was done on a sample of whole blood. The receptors derive from an adult who was a healthcare worker with PCR-confirmed SARS-CoV-2 infection or an uninfected control (not recorded which).

The J gene is TRBJ2-5, the V gene TRBV11-2; D unresolved. This CDR3 has 11 residues. Germline loops: CDR1 SGHAT, CDR2 FQNNGV. The V end was cut by 5 bases, the J end by 2 bases, with 3 bases between. For the CDR3, the DNA is TGTGCCAGCAGCGAGCAAGAGACCCAGTACTTC. This sequence encodes CASSEQETQYF.

This clonotype was detected only a few times. This sequence joins TRBV28 and TRBJ2-2; D is undetermined. The germline V gene has CDR1 MDHEN and CDR2 SYDVKM. V was shortened by 5 bases and J by 1 base, with 11 bases between the two germline ends. The CDR3 sequence is 15 residues long. Here the CDR3 DNA reads TGTGCCAGCAGTCCCAAATACGGGAACACCGGGGAGCTGTTTTTT. This gives the protein CASSPKYGNTGELFF.

The V call is TRBV14, the J call TRBJ1-1; 11 bases match TRBD1. In germline, CDR1 is SGHDN, CDR2 FVKESK. Trimming took 3 bases from V and 9 from J; bases not matched to a gene: 6. The length of the CDR3 is 14 residues. CDR3 in amino acids: CASSHLGQGGKAFF. The CDR3, as DNA: TGTGCCAGCAGCCATTTGGGACAGGGGGGAAAAGCTTTCTTT.

The chain recombines TRBV5-1 with TRBJ2-5, with 8 bases identical to TRBD2. Germline V CDR1 and CDR2: SGHRS, YFSETQ. The CDR3 runs to 18 residues. With 0 bases clipped from V and 1 base from J, the junction kept 11 bases outside the gene matches. The CDR3: CASSLAVGASGPQETQYF. The CDR3 DNA reads as TGCGCCAGCAGCTTGGCTGTTGGTGCTAGCGGGCCCCAAGAGACCCAGTACTTC.

This clonotype has more than one count but fewer than ten. This chain links TRBV2 with TRBJ2-2; D is undetermined. The length of the CDR3 is 15 residues. Germline V lookup: CDR1 SNHLY, CDR2 FYNNEI. V lost 2 bases and J lost 6, with 13 bases in between. CDR3 nucleotides: TGTGCCAGCAGTGAAACAATCTCACCCCCCGGGGAGCTGTTTTTT. Amino acids: CASSETISPPGELFF.

This clonotype was recorded a few times. The V and J genes are TRBV6-2 or TRBV6-3 and TRBJ2-1; no firm D call. Trimming removed 11 bases at V and 16 bases at J, with 24 bases between. This CDR3 comprises 12 residues. The germline V gene has CDR1 MNHEY and CDR2 SVGEGT. The CDR3 DNA is TGTGCCTCCGCGGCAGTCCCCCCCCCACATTTCTTC. This encodes CASAAVPPPHFF.

This clonotype was found many times. The rearrangement joins TRBV18 to TRBJ1-2; D is possibly TRBD1 (6 bases). Deletions cut 3 bases from V and 5 bases from J, with 13 bases between. This CDR3 region has 14 residues. Germline V CDR1 and CDR2: KGHSH, LQKENI. The CDR3 bases are TGTGCCAGCTCACCGGGGGCAGGGGAGTATGGCTACACCTTC. Translated, it gives CASSPGAGEYGYTF.

This chain uses TRBV11-2 with TRBJ2-5; 7 bases are a match to TRBD1. J lost 5 bases, V lost 4 bases, and 7 bases had no gene match. CDR1 is SGHAT, CDR2 FQNNGV, per germline. The CDR3 spans 14 residues. DNA for the CDR3: TGTGCCAGCAGCTGGACAGGATACCGGGAGACCCAGTACTTC. As protein: CASSWTGYRETQYF.